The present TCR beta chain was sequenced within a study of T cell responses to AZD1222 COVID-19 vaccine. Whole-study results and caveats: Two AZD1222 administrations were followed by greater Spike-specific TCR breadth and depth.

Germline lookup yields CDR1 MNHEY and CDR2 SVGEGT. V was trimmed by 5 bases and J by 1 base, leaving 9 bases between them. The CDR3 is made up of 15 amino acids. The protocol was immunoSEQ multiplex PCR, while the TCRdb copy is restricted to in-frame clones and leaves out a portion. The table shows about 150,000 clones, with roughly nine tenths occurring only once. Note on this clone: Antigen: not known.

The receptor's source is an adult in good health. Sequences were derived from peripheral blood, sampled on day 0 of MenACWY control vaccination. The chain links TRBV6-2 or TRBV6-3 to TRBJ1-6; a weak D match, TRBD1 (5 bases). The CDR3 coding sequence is TGTGCCAGCAGTATCAGGGCTTCCTATAATTCACCCCTCCACTTT. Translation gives CASSIRASYNSPLHF.